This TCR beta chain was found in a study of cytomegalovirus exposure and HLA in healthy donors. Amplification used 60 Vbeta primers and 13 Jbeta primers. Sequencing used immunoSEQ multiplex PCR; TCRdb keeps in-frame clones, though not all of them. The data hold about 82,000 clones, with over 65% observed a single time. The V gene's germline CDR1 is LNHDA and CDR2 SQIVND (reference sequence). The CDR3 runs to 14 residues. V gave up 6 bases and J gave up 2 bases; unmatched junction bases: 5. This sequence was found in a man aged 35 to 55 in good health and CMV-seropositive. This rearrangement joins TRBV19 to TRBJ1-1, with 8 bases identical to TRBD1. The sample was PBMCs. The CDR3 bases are TGTGCCAGTAGCCCGACAGGGGCTAACACTGAAGCTTTCTTT. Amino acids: CASSPTGANTEAFF.